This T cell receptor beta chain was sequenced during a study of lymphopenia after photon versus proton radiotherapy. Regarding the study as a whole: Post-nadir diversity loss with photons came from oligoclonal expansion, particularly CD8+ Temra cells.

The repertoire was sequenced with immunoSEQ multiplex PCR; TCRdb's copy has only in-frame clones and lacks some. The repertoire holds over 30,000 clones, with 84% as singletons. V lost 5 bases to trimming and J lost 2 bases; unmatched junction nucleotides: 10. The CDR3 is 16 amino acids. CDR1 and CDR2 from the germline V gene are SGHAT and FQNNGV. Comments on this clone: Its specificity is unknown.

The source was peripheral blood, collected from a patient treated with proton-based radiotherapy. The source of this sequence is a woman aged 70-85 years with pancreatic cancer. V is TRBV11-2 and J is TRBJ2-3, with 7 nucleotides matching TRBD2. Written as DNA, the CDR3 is TGTGCCAGCAGCGCACAACCGGGACTAAACACAGATACGCAGTATTTT. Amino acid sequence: CASSAQPGLNTDTQYF.